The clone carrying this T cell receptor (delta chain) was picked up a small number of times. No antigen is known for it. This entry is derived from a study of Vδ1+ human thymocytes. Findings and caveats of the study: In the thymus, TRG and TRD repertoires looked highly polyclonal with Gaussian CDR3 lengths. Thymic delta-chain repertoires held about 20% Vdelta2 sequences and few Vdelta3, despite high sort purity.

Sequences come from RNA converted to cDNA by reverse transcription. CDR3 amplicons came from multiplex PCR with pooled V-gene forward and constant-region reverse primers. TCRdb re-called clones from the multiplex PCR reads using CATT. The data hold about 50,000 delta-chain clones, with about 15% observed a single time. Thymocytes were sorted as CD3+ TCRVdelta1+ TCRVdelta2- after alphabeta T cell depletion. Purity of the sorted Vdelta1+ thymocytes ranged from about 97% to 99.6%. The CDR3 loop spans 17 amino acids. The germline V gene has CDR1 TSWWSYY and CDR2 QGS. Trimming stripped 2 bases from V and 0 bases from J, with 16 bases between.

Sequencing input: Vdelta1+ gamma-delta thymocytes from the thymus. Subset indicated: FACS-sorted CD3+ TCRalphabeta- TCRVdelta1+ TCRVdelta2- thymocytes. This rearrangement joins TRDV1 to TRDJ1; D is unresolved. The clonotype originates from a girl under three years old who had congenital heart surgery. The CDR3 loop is CALGELTRSGYTDKLIF. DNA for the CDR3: TGTGCTCTTGGGGAATTAACTCGGTCGGGGTACACCGATAAACTCATCTTT.